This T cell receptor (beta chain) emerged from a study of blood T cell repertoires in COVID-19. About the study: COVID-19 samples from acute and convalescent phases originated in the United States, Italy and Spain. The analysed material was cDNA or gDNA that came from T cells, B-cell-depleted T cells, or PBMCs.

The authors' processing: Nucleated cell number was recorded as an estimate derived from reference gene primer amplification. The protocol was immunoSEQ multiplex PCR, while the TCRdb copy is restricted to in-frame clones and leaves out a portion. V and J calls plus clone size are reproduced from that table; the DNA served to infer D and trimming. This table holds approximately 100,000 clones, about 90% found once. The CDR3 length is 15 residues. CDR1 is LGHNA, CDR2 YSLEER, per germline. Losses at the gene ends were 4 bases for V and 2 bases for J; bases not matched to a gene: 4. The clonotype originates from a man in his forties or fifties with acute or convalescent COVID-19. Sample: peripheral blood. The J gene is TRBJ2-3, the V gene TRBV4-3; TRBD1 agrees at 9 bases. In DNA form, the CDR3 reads TGCGCCAGCAGCCGGGGACAGGGTAACACAGATACGCAGTATTTT. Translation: CASSRGQGNTDTQYF.